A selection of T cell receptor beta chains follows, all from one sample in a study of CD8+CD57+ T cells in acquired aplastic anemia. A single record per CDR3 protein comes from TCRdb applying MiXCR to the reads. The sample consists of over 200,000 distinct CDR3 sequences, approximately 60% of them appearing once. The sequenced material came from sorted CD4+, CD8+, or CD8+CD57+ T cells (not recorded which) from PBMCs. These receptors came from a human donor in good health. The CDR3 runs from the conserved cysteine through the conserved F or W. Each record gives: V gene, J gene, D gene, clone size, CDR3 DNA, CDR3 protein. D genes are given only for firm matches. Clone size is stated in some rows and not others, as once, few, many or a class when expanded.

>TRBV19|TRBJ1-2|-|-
TGTGCCAGTAGTATAGACCCCCTCTCAGGGGTCTATGGCTACACCTTC
CASSIDPLSGVYGYTF
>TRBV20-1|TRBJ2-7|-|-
TGCAGTGCTGGGGGAGGCCCCGAGCAGTACTTC
CSAGGGPEQYF
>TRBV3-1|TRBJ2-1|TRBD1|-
TGTGCCAGCAGCCAAGCCGCCCAGGGGGCCGTTGAGCAGTTCTTC
CASSQAAQGAVEQFF
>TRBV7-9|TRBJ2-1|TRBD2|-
TGTGCCAGCAGCCCCCCCGGGACTAGCGGGGCCAATGAGCAGTTCTTC
CASSPPGTSGANEQFF
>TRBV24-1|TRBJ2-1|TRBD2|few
TGTGCCACCAGTCCGGGACAGGGGGGACTAGCGGGAGTCAATGAGCAGTTCTTC
CATSPGQGGLAGVNEQFF
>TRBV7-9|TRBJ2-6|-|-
TGTGCCAGCAGCTCTCCGGGGACCTACGTCCTGACTTTC
CASSSPGTYVLTF
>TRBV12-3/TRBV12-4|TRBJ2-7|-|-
TGTGCCAGCAGTTTTGGCGGGGCAGCCTACGAGCAGTACTTC
CASSFGGAAYEQYF
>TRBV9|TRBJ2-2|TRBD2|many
TGTGCCAGCAGCGTAGAAGATAGCGGGGGAGCCGGGGAGCTGTTTTTT
CASSVEDSGGAGELFF
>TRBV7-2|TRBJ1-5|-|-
TGTGCCAGCAGCTTCCCAGGGAGCAATCAGCCCCAGCATTTT
CASSFPGSNQPQHF
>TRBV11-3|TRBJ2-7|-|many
TGTGCCAGCAGCTTAGGAACAGGCTCCTACGAGCAGTACTTC
CASSLGTGSYEQYF
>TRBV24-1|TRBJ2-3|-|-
TGTGCCACCAGTAGAGGGACGGGCACAGATACGCAGTATTTT
CATSRGTGTDTQYF
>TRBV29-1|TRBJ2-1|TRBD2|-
TGCAGCGTTGAATCCTCCCATCCCGGGGGGGCGGTGGATACGCAGTTCTTC
CSVESSHPGGAVDTQFF
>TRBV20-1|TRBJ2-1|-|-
TGCAGTGCTAGAGAGGGGGTCAGGGACAATGAGCAGTTCTTC
CSAREGVRDNEQFF
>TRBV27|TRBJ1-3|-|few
TGTGCCAGCAGTTTAGAGAGCTCTGGAAACACCATATATTTT
CASSLESSGNTIYF
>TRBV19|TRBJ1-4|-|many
TGTGCCAGTAGCCGGATGTCGGGTCTTATAATGGATAATGAAAAACTGTTTTTT
CASSRMSGLIMDNEKLFF
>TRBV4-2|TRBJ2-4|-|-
TGTGCCAGCAGCCAAGACCCCCTACCCACTAGCTTGGCTACCAAAAACATTCAGTACTTC
CASSQDPLPTSLATKNIQYF
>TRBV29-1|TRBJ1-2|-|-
TGCAGCGTTTCATTAACAGTCTATGGCTACACCTTC
CSVSLTVYGYTF
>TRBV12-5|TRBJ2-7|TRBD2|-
TGTGCCAGCAGGAGGGAGGGCTACGAGCAGTACTTC
CASRREGYEQYF
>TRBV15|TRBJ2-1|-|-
TGTGCCACCAGCAGAGCCTTCTCAGACAATGAGCAGTTCTTC
CATSRAFSDNEQFF
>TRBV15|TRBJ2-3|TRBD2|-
TGTGCCACCAGCACTTCGACTAGCGGGGGGTTGGATACGCAGTATTTT
CATSTSTSGGLDTQYF
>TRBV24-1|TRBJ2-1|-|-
TGTGCCACCAGTGAAAGGGGAGTCACCCGCAATGAGCAGTTCTTC
CATSERGVTRNEQFF
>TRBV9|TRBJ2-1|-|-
TGTGCCAGCAGCGTAGCTACATCGGGACAAGGGCAGTTCTTC
CASSVATSGQGQFF
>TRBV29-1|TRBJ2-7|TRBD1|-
TGCAGCGTTGATAGTAAGGACAGGGGATACGAGCAGTACTTC
CSVDSKDRGYEQYF
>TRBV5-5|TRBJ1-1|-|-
TGTGCCAGCAGCTTGGATCGTCAGGGGAACACTGAAGCTTTCTTT
CASSLDRQGNTEAFF
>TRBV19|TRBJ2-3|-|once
TGTGCCAGCGCATCGTGGAGGGGGCGAGGTACGCAGTATTTT
CASASWRGRGTQYF
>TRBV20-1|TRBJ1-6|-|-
TGCAGTGCTAGAGGTTCGGACTTCAATTCACCCCTCCACTTT
CSARGSDFNSPLHF
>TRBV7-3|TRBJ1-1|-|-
TGTGCCAGCAGCTTAACAGGCTGGGGTGAAGCTTTCTTT
CASSLTGWGEAFF
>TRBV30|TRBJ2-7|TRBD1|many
TGTGCCCTTACAGGGGGCGACTACGAGCAGTACTTC
CALTGGDYEQYF